This T cell receptor (beta chain) was retrieved from a study of cytomegalovirus exposure and HLA in healthy donors. Per the germline V gene, CDR1 is MNHNS and CDR2 is SASEGT. CDR3 size: 17 residues. V lost 6 bases to trimming and J lost 2 bases; unmatched junction nucleotides: 10. Concerning this clone: Its antigen remains unknown.

General study results and limits: A few chains linked to CMV were shown in vitro to be specific for CMV antigens.

Method: immunoSEQ multiplex PCR; TCRdb's copy keeps in-frame clones and lacks some. The table records 100,000 to 150,000 clones, roughly nine tenths of them present only once. This clonotype originated in a woman under 30 in good health and CMV-seronegative. The sample comprised PBMCs. The chain couples TRBV6-1 to TRBJ2-7; TRBD2 matches at 13 bases. The CDR3 DNA sequence: TGTGCCAGCAGCGAACCGGGACTAGCGGGGTCGACCTACGAGCAGTACTTC. This sequence encodes CASSEPGLAGSTYEQYF.